This TCR beta chain was observed in a study of cytomegalovirus exposure and HLA in healthy donors. About the research overall: An early release of data contained approximately 80 million unique TCRs, which came from HLA-typed donors.

Notes on the study in general: Earlier analysis yielded a pattern in which most TCR beta V segments were productive about 87% or about 30% of the time.

The CDR3 totals 15 residues. The ends lost 4 bases at V and 4 bases at J; junction bases unmatched: 2. CDR1 and CDR2 (germline): ENHRY, SYGVKD. In the PCR, 60 Vbeta and 13 Jbeta primers were used. Measured with immunoSEQ multiplex PCR; TCRdb has only the in-frame clones, and not every one. In the table there are around 130,000 clones, approximately 61% of which are singletons. Notes on this clone: What it binds is not known.

The specimen sequenced was PBMCs. This rearrangement joins TRBV10-3 to TRBJ2-7, with TRBD2 matching 15 bases. The receptor comes from a man between 25 and 39 years old in good health and CMV-seropositive. The CDR3 here is CAISVGTSGRYEQYF. CDR3 coding DNA: TGTGCCATCAGTGTCGGGACTAGCGGGAGGTACGAGCAGTACTTC.